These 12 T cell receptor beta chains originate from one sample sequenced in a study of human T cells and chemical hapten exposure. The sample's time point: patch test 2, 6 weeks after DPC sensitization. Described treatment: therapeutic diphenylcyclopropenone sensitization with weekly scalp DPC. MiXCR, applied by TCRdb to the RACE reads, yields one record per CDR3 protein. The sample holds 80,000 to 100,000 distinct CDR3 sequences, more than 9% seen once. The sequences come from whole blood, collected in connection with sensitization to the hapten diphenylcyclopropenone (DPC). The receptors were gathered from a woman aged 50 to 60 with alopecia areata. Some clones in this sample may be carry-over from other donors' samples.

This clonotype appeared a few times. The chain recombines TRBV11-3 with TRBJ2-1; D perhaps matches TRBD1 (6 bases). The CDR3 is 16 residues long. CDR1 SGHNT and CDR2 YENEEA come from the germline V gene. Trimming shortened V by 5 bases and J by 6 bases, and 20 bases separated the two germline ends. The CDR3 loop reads CASSPRQDGASNEQFF. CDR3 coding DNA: TGTGCCAGCAGCCCCCGACAGGATGGGGCCTCCAATGAGCAGTTCTTC.

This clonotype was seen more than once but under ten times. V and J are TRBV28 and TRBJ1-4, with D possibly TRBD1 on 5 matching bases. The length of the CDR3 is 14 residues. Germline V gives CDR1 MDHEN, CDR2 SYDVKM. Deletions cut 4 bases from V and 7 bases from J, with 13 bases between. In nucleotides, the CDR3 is TGTGCCAGCAGTTCCACAGGAAACGGTGAAAAACTGTTTTTT. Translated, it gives CASSSTGNGEKLFF.

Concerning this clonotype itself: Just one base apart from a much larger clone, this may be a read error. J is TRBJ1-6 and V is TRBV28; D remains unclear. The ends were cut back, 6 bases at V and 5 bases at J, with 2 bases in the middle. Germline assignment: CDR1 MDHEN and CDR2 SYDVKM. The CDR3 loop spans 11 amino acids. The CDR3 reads CASSDNSPLHF. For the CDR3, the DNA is TGTGCCAGCAGCGATAATTCACCCCTCCACTTT.

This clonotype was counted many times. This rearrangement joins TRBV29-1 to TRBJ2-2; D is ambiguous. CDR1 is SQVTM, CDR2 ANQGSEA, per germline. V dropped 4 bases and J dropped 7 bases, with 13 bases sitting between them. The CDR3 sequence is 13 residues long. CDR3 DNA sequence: TGCAGCGTTGGAAAGACGGACGACGGGGAGCTGTTTTTT. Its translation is CSVGKTDDGELFF.

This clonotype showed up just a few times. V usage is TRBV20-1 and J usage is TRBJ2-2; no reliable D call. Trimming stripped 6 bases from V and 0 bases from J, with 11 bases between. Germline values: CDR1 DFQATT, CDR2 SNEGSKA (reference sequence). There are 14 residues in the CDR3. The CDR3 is CSAPWAANTGELFF. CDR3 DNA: TGCAGTGCGCCTTGGGCCGCGAACACCGGGGAGCTGTTTTTT.

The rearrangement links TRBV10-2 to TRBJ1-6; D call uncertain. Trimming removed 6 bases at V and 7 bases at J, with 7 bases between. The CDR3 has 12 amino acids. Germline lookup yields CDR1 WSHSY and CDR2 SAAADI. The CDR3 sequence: CASSPYNSPLHF. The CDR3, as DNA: TGCGCCAGCAGCCCGTACAATTCACCCCTCCACTTT.

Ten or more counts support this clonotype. This chain's CDR3 is CASSQALGGSAGEQYF. DNA of the CDR3: TGCGCCAGCAGCCAAGCCCTAGGGGGATCCGCGGGGGAGCAGTACTTC. The rearrangement uses TRBV4-1 and TRBJ2-7, with D possibly called TRBD1 or TRBD2 (6 bases each). This CDR3 is built from 16 residues. V was cut by 1 base and J by 7 bases, with 20 bases left in between. CDR1 is MGHRA and CDR2 is YSYEKL in the germline V gene.

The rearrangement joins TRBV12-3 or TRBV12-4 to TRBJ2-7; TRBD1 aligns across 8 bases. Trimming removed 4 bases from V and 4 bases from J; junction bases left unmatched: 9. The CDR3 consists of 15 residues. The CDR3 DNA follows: TGTGCCAGCAGTTCCTATGGACAGGGAGTTTACGAGCAGTACTTC. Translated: CASSSYGQGVYEQYF.

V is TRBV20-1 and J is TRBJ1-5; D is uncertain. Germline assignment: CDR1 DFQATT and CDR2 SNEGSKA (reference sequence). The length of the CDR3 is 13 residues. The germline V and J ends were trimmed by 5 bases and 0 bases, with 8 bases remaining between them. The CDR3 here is CSAGENSNQPQHF. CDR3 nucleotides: TGCAGTGCTGGGGAGAATAGCAATCAGCCCCAGCATTTT.

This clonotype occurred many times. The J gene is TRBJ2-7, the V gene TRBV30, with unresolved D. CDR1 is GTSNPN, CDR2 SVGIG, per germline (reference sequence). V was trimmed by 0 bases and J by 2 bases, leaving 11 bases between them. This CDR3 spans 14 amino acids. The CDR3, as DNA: TGTGCCTGGAGTGTAGGGCTGTCTACCTACGAGCAGTACTTC. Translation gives CAWSVGLSTYEQYF.

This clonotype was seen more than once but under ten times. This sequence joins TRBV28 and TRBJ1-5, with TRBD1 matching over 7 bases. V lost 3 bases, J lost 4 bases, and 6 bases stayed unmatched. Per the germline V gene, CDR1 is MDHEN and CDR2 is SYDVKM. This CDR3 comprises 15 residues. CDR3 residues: CASSFWDSSNQPQHF. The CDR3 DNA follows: TGTGCCAGCAGTTTCTGGGACAGCTCGAATCAGCCCCAGCATTTT.

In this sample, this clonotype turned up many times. The CDR3 protein is CASSRTGTGANVLTF. For the CDR3, the DNA is TGTGCCAGTAGTAGAACCGGGACAGGGGCCAACGTCCTGACTTTC. The V call is TRBV19, the J call TRBJ2-6, with TRBD1 as a possible D gene (6 bases). The CDR3 length is 15 residues. Germline CDR1 is LNHDA and CDR2 is SQIVND (reference sequence). The V gene lost 4 bases and the J gene lost 4 bases, with 11 bases spanning the gap.